A selection of T cell receptor beta chains follows, all from one sample in a study of identical twins. TCRdb re-derived calls from the 5' RACE reads in MiXCR, one entry per CDR3 protein. The data contain under 350,000 distinct CDR3 sequences, more than 8% of them singletons. In addition, the sample was reused for a study of yellow fever vaccine responses in identical twins.

Sequenced: CD8+ T cells sorted from blood. The source is a woman aged 18-30 years in good health. The CDR3 runs from the conserved cysteine through the conserved F or W. The D gene is left open where the match is weak. For some rows the clone size is stated as once, few or many, or as a class when expanded; others skip it.

v_gene	j_gene	abundance	len	d_gene	CDR3aa	CDR3nt
TRBV29-1	TRBJ1-2	many	12	.	CSVDAGDGGYTF	TGCAGCGTTGATGCGGGGGACGGTGGCTACACCTTC
TRBV20-1	TRBJ2-1	.	15	TRBD2	CSARDHSGIPNEQFF	TGCAGTGCTAGAGATCACAGCGGGATCCCCAATGAGCAGTTCTTC
TRBV7-9	TRBJ2-5	.	15	TRBD2	CASSLVVAGAETQYF	TGTGCCAGCAGCTTAGTTGTAGCGGGGGCGGAGACCCAGTACTTC
TRBV7-9	TRBJ2-5	few	15	TRBD1	CASSTPGQGQETQYF	TGTGCCAGCAGCACCCCGGGACAGGGCCAAGAGACCCAGTACTTC
TRBV6-2/TRBV6-3	TRBJ2-3	few	16	TRBD2	CASSYEVGRATDTQYF	TGTGCCAGCAGTTACGAAGTTGGGAGGGCCACAGATACGCAGTATTTT
TRBV7-2	TRBJ1-5	many	15	.	CASSLGQISNQPQHF	TGTGCCAGCAGCTTAGGGCAGATTAGCAATCAGCCCCAGCATTTT
TRBV11-2	TRBJ2-7	few	13	.	CASSLGREGEQYF	TGTGCCAGCAGCTTAGGCAGGGAAGGCGAGCAGTACTTC
TRBV4-1	TRBJ2-3	many	15	TRBD2	CASSQQAGSTDTQYF	TGCGCCAGCAGCCAACAAGCGGGAAGCACAGATACGCAGTATTTT
TRBV4-1	TRBJ2-1	.	14	.	CASSQDPARNEQFF	TGCGCCAGCAGCCAAGATCCAGCCCGGAATGAGCAGTTCTTC
TRBV2	TRBJ2-7	.	14	.	CASSPGGGVYEQYF	TGTGCCAGCAGCCCAGGCGGAGGGGTCTACGAGCAGTACTTC
TRBV14	TRBJ1-3	few	19	.	CASSQESWAHKDSGNTIYF	TGTGCCAGCAGCCAAGAAAGTTGGGCCCACAAAGACTCTGGAAACACCATATATTTT
TRBV6-2/TRBV6-3	TRBJ2-5	.	13	TRBD2	CASSRLAVETQYF	TGTGCCAGCAGTCGACTAGCCGTGGAGACCCAGTACTTC
TRBV4-1	TRBJ2-7	.	12	.	CASSQGGRPQYF	TGCGCCAGCAGCCAAGGAGGTAGACCACAGTACTTC
TRBV27	TRBJ2-7	many	13	.	CASSLAGNYEQYF	TGTGCCAGCAGTTTAGCGGGCAACTACGAGCAGTACTTC
TRBV5-4	TRBJ2-3	.	14	.	CASSSPTSTDTQYF	TGTGCCAGCAGCTCCCCGACAAGCACAGATACGCAGTATTTT
TRBV12-3/TRBV12-4	TRBJ2-1	many	12	.	CASSFVGNEQFF	TGTGCCAGCAGTTTTGTAGGCAATGAGCAGTTCTTC
TRBV15	TRBJ2-5	few	15	.	CATSRDSGSRETQYF	TGTGCCACCAGCAGAGATTCCGGGAGTCGAGAGACCCAGTACTTC
TRBV20-1	TRBJ1-5	.	16	.	CSAHGYGVDGNQPQHF	TGCAGTGCTCATGGATATGGGGTGGACGGCAATCAGCCCCAGCATTTT
TRBV7-9	TRBJ2-2	many	13	.	CASSRAGTGELFF	TGTGCCAGCAGCCGGGCGGGAACCGGGGAGCTGTTTTTT
TRBV4-1	TRBJ1-1	many	12	.	CASSQGNTEAFF	TGCGCCAGCAGCCAGGGGAACACTGAAGCTTTCTTT
TRBV29-1	TRBJ2-7	.	13	.	CSVPSGDKYEQYF	TGCAGCGTCCCCTCAGGGGATAAATACGAGCAGTACTTC
TRBV6-2/TRBV6-3	TRBJ1-1	.	12	.	CATAKGGTEAFF	TGTGCCACCGCAAAAGGGGGGACTGAAGCTTTCTTT
TRBV2	TRBJ2-5	few	14	.	CASSQRTPRETQYF	TGTGCCAGCAGTCAACGGACCCCGAGAGAGACCCAGTACTTC
TRBV7-2	TRBJ2-2	.	18	TRBD2	CASSLAPSGDRHTGELFF	TGTGCCAGCAGCTTAGCCCCCAGCGGGGACCGGCACACCGGGGAGCTGTTTTTT
TRBV7-8	TRBJ2-3	.	19	TRBD2	CASSHPSGGARASTDTQYF	TGTGCCAGCAGCCATCCTAGCGGGGGGGCTCGTGCTAGCACAGATACGCAGTATTTT
TRBV29-1	TRBJ2-2	few	14	.	CSVAGQPNTGELFF	TGCAGCGTTGCCGGACAGCCGAACACCGGGGAGCTGTTTTTT
TRBV2	TRBJ2-5	.	15	.	CASNLGQGSGETQYF	TGTGCCAGCAACCTAGGGCAGGGGTCGGGGGAGACCCAGTACTTC
TRBV5-1	TRBJ2-1	few	16	.	CASSSADPGRFDEQFF	TGCGCCAGCAGCTCCGCAGACCCTGGCCGATTCGATGAGCAGTTCTTC
TRBV7-2	TRBJ2-7	few	15	.	CASSLAGESGYEQYF	TGTGCCAGCAGCTTAGCGGGAGAATCGGGCTACGAGCAGTACTTC
TRBV4-2	TRBJ2-7	few	16	TRBD2	CASSQPGTSGLWEQYF	TGTGCCAGCAGCCAACCGGGGACTAGCGGCCTCTGGGAGCAGTACTTC
TRBV4-1	TRBJ2-7	.	15	TRBD1	CASSQAPGQEYEQYF	TGCGCCAGCAGCCAAGCACCGGGACAGGAGTACGAGCAGTACTTC
TRBV27	TRBJ2-7	few	15	.	CASSLAGISLYEQYF	TGTGCCAGCAGTTTAGCAGGGATTAGTCTCTACGAGCAGTACTTC
TRBV29-1	TRBJ2-4	many	13	.	CSARGESKNIQYF	TGCAGCGCCAGGGGGGAGTCCAAAAACATTCAGTACTTC
TRBV5-1	TRBJ2-7	many	15	TRBD2	CASSLTSGRGDEQYF	TGCGCCAGCAGCTTGACTAGCGGGAGAGGAGACGAGCAGTACTTC
TRBV29-1	TRBJ2-2	.	16	TRBD1	CSAGRTGATNTGELFF	TGCAGCGCGGGACGTACAGGGGCGACGAACACCGGGGAGCTGTTTTTT
TRBV7-8	TRBJ2-1	few	15	.	CASSLQGPLIYEQFF	TGTGCCAGCAGCTTGCAGGGGCCATTAATATATGAGCAGTTCTTC
TRBV20-1	TRBJ2-2	.	16	TRBD2	CCAYNPGGTFTGELFF	TGCTGTGCTTACAATCCGGGAGGCACGTTCACCGGGGAGCTGTTTTTT
TRBV28	TRBJ2-1	few	17	.	CASSTKTGKRSYNEQFF	TGTGCCAGCAGTACGAAGACAGGCAAAAGATCCTACAATGAGCAGTTCTTC
TRBV7-6	TRBJ2-7	.	14	.	CASSPRIDIYEQYF	TGTGCCAGCAGCCCGAGAATAGACATCTACGAGCAGTACTTC
TRBV6-2/TRBV6-3	TRBJ2-1	many	14	.	CASSYWGAYNEQFF	TGTGCCAGCAGTTACTGGGGGGCCTACAATGAGCAGTTCTTC
TRBV6-6	TRBJ2-2	.	17	TRBD1	CASSTTDRGAWTGELFF	TGTGCCAGCAGTACCACTGACAGGGGCGCGTGGACCGGGGAGCTGTTTTTT
TRBV7-9	TRBJ2-7	.	17	.	CASSFPHPAGRPYEQYF	TGTGCCAGCAGCTTCCCCCACCCAGCGGGCCGACCCTACGAGCAGTACTTC
TRBV28	TRBJ2-1	.	15	.	CASSSPGSSYNEQFF	TGTGCCAGCAGTTCCCCGGGTAGCTCCTACAATGAGCAGTTCTTC
TRBV5-1	TRBJ1-6	many	15	TRBD1	CASSSKQGADSPLHF	TGCGCCAGCAGCTCCAAACAGGGGGCTGATTCACCCCTCCACTTT
TRBV7-9	TRBJ1-1	.	15	.	CASSVLGAMNTEAFF	TGTGCCAGCAGCGTCCTGGGAGCAATGAACACTGAAGCTTTCTTT
TRBV18	TRBJ2-2	few	16	.	CASSPQGRTNTGELFF	TGTGCCAGCTCCCCTCAGGGCCGGACAAACACCGGGGAGCTGTTTTTT
TRBV7-8	TRBJ2-7	.	16	TRBD1	CASSLEVGQGFHEQYF	TGTGCCAGCAGCTTAGAGGTCGGACAGGGCTTCCACGAGCAGTACTTC
TRBV28	TRBJ2-7	few	13	.	CASSFRQHYEQYF	TGTGCCAGCAGTTTTCGACAGCACTACGAGCAGTACTTC
TRBV4-3	TRBJ2-2	many	16	.	CASSQDRDKRSGELFF	TGCGCCAGCAGCCAAGATCGGGACAAGAGGTCCGGGGAGCTGTTTTTT